The 26 T cell receptor beta chains presented below share a single source sample, sequenced in a study of monozygotic twins with cystic fibrosis. Repertoires were generated with immunoSEQ multiplex PCR, while TCRdb's copy carries only in-frame clones and drops some. The top ten clones hold 5% to 7% of a sample with approximately 8,700 clones, approximately 90% of them seen once. The sample taken for sequencing was blood. These receptors were taken from a boy younger than 10 with cystic fibrosis.

This sequence joins TRBV19 and TRBJ1-5, with D possibly matching TRBD1 (5 bases). CDR1 and CDR2 (germline): LNHDA, SQIVND (reference sequence). V gave up 7 bases and J gave up 3 bases, with 16 bases separating them. The CDR3 contains 15 residues. CDR3 in amino acids: CASTPTWGNNQPQHF. CDR3 bases: TGTGCCAGTACCCCAACTTGGGGGAACAATCAGCCCCAGCATTTT.

This clone was observed a few times. The J gene is TRBJ2-5, the V gene TRBV11-1; D unclear. Trimming removed 3 bases at V and 0 bases at J, with 11 bases between. The CDR3 loop spans 15 amino acids. CDR1 SGHAT and CDR2 FQDESV come from the germline V gene (reference sequence). Here the CDR3 DNA reads TGTGCCAGCAGCTTCTGGTTGGGCAACCAAGAGACCCAGTACTTC. Translated: CASSFWLGNQETQYF. The full variable domain, with the rest looked up from reference TRBV11-1 and TRBJ2-5, is EAEVAQSPRYKITEKSQAVAFWCDPISGHATLYWYRQILGQGPELLVQFQDESVVDDSQLPKDRFSAERLKGVDSTLKIQPAELGDSAMYLCASSFWLGNQETQYFGPGTRLLVL.

V gene TRBV10-1 combines with J gene TRBJ2-1; tentative D call: TRBD1 (6 bases). The germline gives CDR1 WNHNN, CDR2 SYGVQD (reference sequence). Trimming took off 7 bases at V and 14 bases at J, with 12 bases between the two ends. The CDR3 is 10 residues long. The CDR3: CASTIQGKFF. The CDR3 bases are TGCGCCAGCACGATACAGGGTAAGTTCTTC.

This clone is a singleton in its sample. The chain's CDR3 is CASSGQGVGYEQYF. The CDR3 DNA sequence: TGTGCCAGCAGCGGCCAGGGGGTAGGGTACGAGCAGTACTTC. The genes are TRBV5-4 and TRBJ2-7; 7 nucleotides match TRBD1. The V gene end was trimmed by 4 bases and the J gene end by 4 bases; junction bases not matched to a gene: 8. The CDR3 sequence is 14 residues long. CDR1 SGHNT and CDR2 YYREEE come from the germline V gene (reference sequence).

The CDR3 DNA sequence: TGTGCCAGCAGCACCAGCGCCGGCAGGGAGGGAGGGGAGCAGTTCTTC. Amino acids: CASSTSAGREGGEQFF. The gene calls are TRBV7-2 and TRBJ2-1; 7 nucleotides agree with TRBD2. V was pared by 5 bases and J by 10 bases, with 17 bases of the junction left unmatched. The germline CDR1 and CDR2 sequences are SGHTA and FQGNSA. CDR3 length equals 16 residues.

This rearrangement joins TRBV9 to TRBJ2-1; maybe TRBD2 (7 bases). This CDR3 spans 16 amino acids. Germline loops: CDR1 SGDLS, CDR2 YYNGEE. The ends were cut back, 2 bases at V and 5 bases at J, with 17 bases in the middle. The CDR3: CASSVGRGGPDNEQFF. In nucleotides, the CDR3 is TGTGCCAGCAGCGTGGGGAGGGGGGGACCCGACAATGAGCAGTTCTTC.

The chain carries TRBV9 and TRBJ2-7; 7 bases map to TRBD2. Germline-derived CDR1 and CDR2 are SGDLS and YYNGEE. This CDR3 comprises 14 residues. V shed 3 bases and J 1 base; nucleotides not matched to a gene: 4. The CDR3 here is CASSGDYKSYEQYF. CDR3 DNA: TGTGCCAGCAGCGGGGACTACAAATCCTACGAGCAGTACTTC.

This rearrangement joins TRBV4-2 to TRBJ1-2; D ambiguous. Trimming took off 0 bases at V and 2 bases at J, with 19 bases between the two ends. Germline V gene sequence: CDR1 LGHNA, CDR2 YNFKEQ. This CDR3 is built from 18 residues. This CDR3 reads CASSQDLASLGENYGYTF. The CDR3 coding sequence is TGTGCCAGCAGCCAAGATCTTGCGTCTTTGGGAGAGAACTATGGCTACACCTTC.

This sequence joins TRBV5-4 and TRBJ2-7; 10 nucleotides match TRBD2. The CDR3 is made up of 14 amino acids. Germline assignment: CDR1 SGHNT and CDR2 YYREEE (reference sequence). After removal of 4 bases from V and 7 bases from J, the junction contained 8 bases not matched to a gene. This CDR3 is CASSRAGGPSEQYF. The CDR3 nucleotides read TGTGCCAGCAGCCGAGCGGGGGGGCCATCGGAGCAGTACTTC.

The CDR3 DNA is TGTGCCAGCAGCTTGAGCAGGGGGCTCAGTTCACCCCTCCACTTT. Its translation: CASSLSRGLSSPLHF. The V call is TRBV11-3, the J call TRBJ1-6; 8 bases agree with TRBD1. Trimming took 3 bases from V and 9 from J; bases not matched to a gene: 7. CDR1 is SGHNT, CDR2 YENEEA, per germline. The CDR3 loop spans 15 amino acids.

The V call is TRBV14, the J call TRBJ1-1; tentatively, D is TRBD1 (5 bases). Germline assignment: CDR1 SGHDN and CDR2 FVKESK. The CDR3 has 14 amino acids. V was clipped by 4 bases and J by 2 bases, with 11 bases between them. The CDR3 loop is CASSPWGGNTEAFF. Written as DNA, the CDR3 is TGTGCCAGCAGCCCTTGGGGGGGAAACACTGAAGCTTTCTTT.

V and J are TRBV18 and TRBJ1-5, with 7 bases aligning to TRBD1. V trimming: 2 bases; J trimming: 3 bases; junction bases outside the gene matches: 7. Germline lookup yields CDR1 KGHSH and CDR2 LQKENI. This CDR3 contains 16 residues. CDR3 region: CASSPSRGVDNQPQHF. The CDR3 region has the DNA TGTGCCAGCTCACCATCCAGGGGGGTGGACAATCAGCCCCAGCATTTT. The whole variable domain, filled in from reference TRBV18 and TRBJ1-5, reads NAGVMQNPRHLVRRRGQEARLRCSPMKGHSHVYWYRQLPEEGLKFMVYLQKENIIDESGMPKERFSAEFPKEGPSILRIQQVVRGDSAAYFCASSPSRGVDNQPQHFGDGTRLSIL.

The chain employs TRBV7-9 and TRBJ2-7; tentatively, D is TRBD1 (7 bases). Germline CDR1 is SEHNR and CDR2 is FQNEAQ (reference sequence). The CDR3 extends over 15 amino acids. Trimming pared 5 bases from V and 0 bases from J, leaving 14 bases between. The CDR3 reads CASSPGGRSSYEQYV. CDR3 coding DNA: TGTGCCAGCAGCCCAGGGGGGAGGAGCTCCTACGAGCAGTACGTC.

J is TRBJ1-1 and V is TRBV5-5, with D hard to call. Germline values: CDR1 SGHKS, CDR2 YYEKEE (reference sequence). V was clipped by 0 bases and J by 5 bases, with 2 bases between them. CDR3 size: 11 residues. The DNA of the CDR3 is TGTGCCAGCAGCTTGGATACTGAAGCTTTCTTT. Its protein is CASSLDTEAFF.

The rearrangement links TRBV25-1 to TRBJ2-3; no clear D gene. CDR1 and CDR2 (germline): MGHDK, SYGVNS. The V end was cut by 5 bases, the J end by 4 bases, with 7 bases between. The CDR3 is 12 amino acids. CDR3: CASSRGSDTQYF. The CDR3 bases are TGTGCCAGCAGTCGAGGTTCAGATACGCAGTATTTT.

The chain is built from TRBV5-6 and TRBJ1-6; TRBD1 is a possible D gene (5 bases). This CDR3 has 14 amino acids. Germline CDR1 reads SGHDT; CDR2 reads YYEEEE. The V end lost 0 bases, the J end lost 5 bases, and 6 bases lay between the germline ends. CDR3 amino acids: CASSLAGDNSPLHF. CDR3 in DNA: TGTGCCAGCAGCTTGGCGGGGGATAATTCACCCCTCCACTTT. The variable domain in full, completed from reference TRBV5-6 and TRBJ1-6, reads DAGVTQSPTHLIKTRGQQVTLRCSPKSGHDTVSWYQQALGQGPQFIFQYYEEEERQRGNFPDRFSGHQFPNYSSELNVNALLLGDSALYLCASSLAGDNSPLHFGNGTRLTVT.

This rearrangement joins TRBV5-1 to TRBJ1-2; possible D gene TRBD1, 5 bases. The V gene lost 4 bases and the J gene lost 7 bases, with 14 bases spanning the gap. Germline V gives CDR1 SGHRS, CDR2 YFSETQ. The CDR3 extends over 13 amino acids. Here the CDR3 DNA reads TGCGCCAGCAGCCCGGAAGGTGGGGCTGGCTACACCTTC. This codes for CASSPEGGAGYTF.

The chain uses TRBV7-2 and TRBJ2-3, with unresolved D. Deletions cut 0 bases from V and 10 bases from J, with 8 bases between. The germline CDR1 and CDR2 sequences are SGHTA and FQGNSA. This CDR3 spans 12 amino acids. CDR3 loop: CASSLARAPQYF. CDR3 coding DNA: TGTGCCAGCAGCTTAGCCCGGGCGCCGCAGTATTTT.

V gene TRBV6-1 combines with J gene TRBJ1-2, with 9 bases identical to TRBD1. This CDR3 is 15 amino acids long. The V segment lost 4 bases and the J segment 8 bases; nucleotides outside the gene matches: 11. Per germline, CDR1 MNHNS and CDR2 SASEGT. CDR3 sequence: CASSGRGQGKGGYTF. For the CDR3, the DNA is TGTGCCAGCAGTGGACGGGGACAGGGTAAAGGAGGCTACACCTTC.

V is TRBV5-1 and J is TRBJ2-5, with 10 positions matching TRBD1. V dropped 2 bases and J dropped 4; count of bases not matched to a gene: 2. The CDR3 loop spans 14 amino acids. From germline, CDR1 is SGHRS and CDR2 YFSETQ. CDR3 protein: CASSFRDRGETQYF. The CDR3 region has the DNA TGCGCCAGCAGCTTCCGGGACAGGGGAGAGACCCAGTACTTC.

This clone came up a few times. The chain is built from TRBV14 and TRBJ2-2, with unresolved D. The ends were cut back, 1 base at V and 4 bases at J, with 4 bases in the middle. The CDR3 runs 13 residues. The germline V gene encodes CDR1 SGHDN and CDR2 FVKESK. For the CDR3, the DNA is TGTGCCAGCAGCCAAGTAGGCACCGGGGAGCTGTTTTTT. It translates to CASSQVGTGELFF.

The chain joins TRBV19 to TRBJ1-2, with 8 nucleotides matching TRBD1. CDR3 length equals 16 residues. Trimming removed 4 bases from V and 2 bases from J; junction bases left unmatched: 9. The germline V gene has CDR1 LNHDA and CDR2 SQIVND (reference sequence). The CDR3 protein is CASSRVGQGANYGYTF. The CDR3 DNA reads as TGTGCCAGTAGTAGGGTGGGGCAGGGGGCGAACTATGGCTACACCTTC.

This clone was seen only a few times. The chain links TRBV19 to TRBJ1-6; D may be TRBD1 (6 bases). This CDR3 spans 16 amino acids. The germline V gene encodes CDR1 LNHDA and CDR2 SQIVND (reference sequence). With 3 bases removed from V and 4 bases from J, the gap between germline ends came to 13 bases. The CDR3 loop reads CASSINPDRYNSPLHF. DNA of the CDR3: TGTGCCAGTAGTATTAACCCGGACAGATATAATTCACCCCTCCACTTT.

This chain uses TRBV6-1 with TRBJ2-7; D remains unclear. CDR3 size: 12 residues. With 10 bases removed from V and 2 bases from J, the gap between germline ends came to 12 bases. Germline V CDR1 and CDR2: MNHNS, SASEGT. The CDR3 nucleotides are TGTGCCACTTCGACGGTCACCTACGAGCAGTACTTC. Residues: CATSTVTYEQYF.

This sequence joins TRBV4-3 and TRBJ1-2; D not certain. This CDR3 region has 13 residues. Germline CDR1 and CDR2: LGHNA and YSLEER. V lost 3 bases and J lost 2, with 7 bases in between. The CDR3: CASSQDENYGYTF. The DNA of the CDR3 is TGCGCCAGCAGCCAGGATGAGAACTATGGCTACACCTTC.

J is TRBJ2-7 and V is TRBV5-1; D might be TRBD2 (6 bases). Trimming took 6 bases from V and 1 from J, leaving 20 bases between them. Germline values: CDR1 SGHRS, CDR2 YFSETQ. This CDR3 spans 16 amino acids. The CDR3 loop reads CASNPGWGETSYEQYF. The CDR3 DNA reads as TGCGCCAGCAACCCGGGTTGGGGGGAGACATCCTACGAGCAGTACTTC.